This paragraph reports one TCR beta chain. Each CDR3 protein gets one entry after TCRdb re-called the RT-PCR reads with MiXCR. The table lists 25,000 to 30,000 distinct CDR3 sequences, roughly 7.3% of them singletons. These data originate in a study of patients and donors after allogeneic stem cell transplantation. The CDR3 has 15 amino acids. CDR1 and CDR2 from the germline V gene are SEHNR and FQNEAQ (reference sequence). V gave up 2 bases and J gave up 1 base; unmatched junction bases: 4. This clonotype was obtained from a human donor who was either an allogeneic HSCT recipient or a stem cell or donor lymphocyte infusion donor (not recorded which). It is not recorded whose cells these are; they may come from a transplant donor. Source material: blood, either unsorted or a sorted T cell fraction (not recorded which). V is TRBV7-9 and J is TRBJ1-2, with 7 bases matching TRBD1. Here the CDR3 reads CASSLLGTDNYGYTF. The CDR3 DNA sequence: TGTGCCAGCAGCTTACTCGGGACAGATAACTATGGCTACACCTTC.